This TCR beta chain was profiled in a study of radiation and T cells in renal cell carcinoma. Study results and caveats: In blood, top tumor clones expanded by 2 weeks, shrinking by 4. Pretreatment tumor biopsies were lacking, so baseline clonotypes are unknown.

Measured with immunoSEQ multiplex PCR; TCRdb has only the in-frame clones, and not every one. The sample lists some 150,000 clones, roughly 87% occurring once. The time point is: blood 2 weeks post-SBRT. Regarding treatment: 15 Gy SBRT to primary tumor, nephrectomy 4 weeks later. This CDR3 spans 15 amino acids. Germline V lookup: CDR1 LNHDA, CDR2 SQIVND (reference sequence). V lost 6 bases and J 6 bases, leaving 17 bases between the germline ends. To note about this clone: Its antigen is undetermined.

This receptor was obtained from a woman aged 45-65 years with renal cell carcinoma. This specimen was blood, taken from a patient whose treatment included radiotherapy and nephrectomy. This sequence joins TRBV19 and TRBJ2-2; perhaps TRBD1 as D (5 bases). DNA of the CDR3: TGTGCCAGTAGGGGCCGGCTAGGGGAAGCCGGGGAGCTGTTTTTT. This encodes CASRGRLGEAGELFF. Together with reference TRBV19 and TRBJ2-2, the CDR3 gives the full variable domain: DGGITQSPKYLFRKEGQNVTLSCEQNLNHDAMYWYRQDPGQGLRLIYYSQIVNDFQKGDIAEGYSVSREKKESFPLTVTSAQKNPTAFYLCASRGRLGEAGELFFGEGSRLTVL.